A selection of T cell receptor beta chains follows, all from one sample in a study of cytomegalovirus exposure and HLA in healthy donors. Some clones are missing from TCRdb's copy, which holds only in-frame ones; the method was immunoSEQ multiplex PCR. Here the sample spans approximately 120,000 clones, approximately 87% being singletons. The sequencing input was PBMCs. All receptors derive from a man aged 18 to 30 in good health and CMV-seropositive. Both conserved end residues are part of each CDR3. D genes are given only for firm matches. Some rows have no size entry. The others give once, few or many, or a class for an expanded clone.

D: TRBD1
V: TRBV25-1
size: few
J: TRBJ2-1
DNA: TGTGCCAGCAGCCAGCCGGGACAGGGGGCAGGTGAGCAGTTCTTC
CDR3: CASSQPGQGAGEQFF

D: .
V: TRBV30
size: .
J: TRBJ2-7
DNA: TGTGCCTGGAGTGGAATAGGAGGTAACAGGGCAACCTACGAGCAGTACTTC
CDR3: CAWSGIGGNRATYEQYF

D: TRBD1
V: TRBV7-3
size: .
J: TRBJ2-1
DNA: TGTGCCAGCAGCTTGGGGACAGGGGGGCCCTCCTACAATGAGCAGTTCTTC
CDR3: CASSLGTGGPSYNEQFF

D: .
V: TRBV7-6
size: .
J: TRBJ2-5
DNA: TGTGCCAGCAGCTTATCGGAGGGGCCGGGGGAGACCCAGTACTTC
CDR3: CASSLSEGPGETQYF

D: .
V: TRBV4-2
size: few
J: TRBJ2-2
DNA: TGTGCCAGCAGCCACGGGACAAGGAACACCGGGGAGCTGTTTTTT
CDR3: CASSHGTRNTGELFF

D: .
V: TRBV2
size: .
J: TRBJ1-6
DNA: TGTGCCAGCAGTGGAGGCCAGGGGCATTCACCCCTCCACTTT
CDR3: CASSGGQGHSPLHF

D: TRBD1
V: TRBV7-3
size: .
J: TRBJ2-7
DNA: TGTGCCAGCAGCTTAGGGGCAGGGGGCCAGGACGAGCAGTACTTC
CDR3: CASSLGAGGQDEQYF

D: .
V: TRBV28
size: .
J: TRBJ1-2
DNA: TGTGCCAGCGGGCAGGGGCGTTCTAACTATGGCTACACCTTC
CDR3: CASGQGRSNYGYTF

D: .
V: TRBV6-5
size: few
J: TRBJ1-4
DNA: TGTGCCAGCAGACTAAATGAAAAACTGTTTTTT
CDR3: CASRLNEKLFF

D: .
V: TRBV7-2
size: .
J: TRBJ1-1
DNA: TGTGCCAGCAGCTTTTTTTTGCAGATTTTGAACACTGAAGCTTTCTTT
CDR3: CASSFFLQILNTEAFF

D: .
V: TRBV18
size: few
J: TRBJ1-5
DNA: TGTGCCAGCTCGTTTGACGGGGTCAATCAGCCCCAGCATTTT
CDR3: CASSFDGVNQPQHF

D: .
V: TRBV12-5
size: .
J: TRBJ2-2
DNA: TGTGCTACTGAGAGCGAGTTTTCGAACACCGGGGAGCTGTTTTTT
CDR3: CATESEFSNTGELFF

D: TRBD1
V: TRBV28
size: .
J: TRBJ2-7
DNA: TGTGCCAGCAGTTCAAACCCGGGACAGGGGTTCTCCTACGAGCAGTACTTC
CDR3: CASSSNPGQGFSYEQYF

D: .
V: TRBV20-1
size: .
J: TRBJ2-3
DNA: TGCAGTGCTACGAACGGGGCGCAGTATTTT
CDR3: CSATNGAQYF

D: TRBD2
V: TRBV2
size: .
J: TRBJ2-7
DNA: TGTGCCAGCAGTGAATTGCGGGGGGCCAGGTACGAGCAGTACTTC
CDR3: CASSELRGARYEQYF

D: TRBD2
V: TRBV5-6
size: .
J: TRBJ2-5
DNA: TGTGCCAGCAGCCCGGACGGGACTAGCGGACAAGAGACCCAGTACTTC
CDR3: CASSPDGTSGQETQYF

D: .
V: TRBV6-1
size: .
J: TRBJ1-4
DNA: TGTGCCAGCAGTGAACGCACCGCGGGCACTAATGAAAAACTGTTTTTT
CDR3: CASSERTAGTNEKLFF

D: TRBD1
V: TRBV5-6
size: once
J: TRBJ2-7
DNA: TGTGCCAGCAGCTTGGGGACAGGGGGCTCCTACGAGCAGTACTTC
CDR3: CASSLGTGGSYEQYF

D: TRBD1
V: TRBV18
size: few
J: TRBJ1-5
DNA: TGTGCCAGCTCACAGGGGGCGGACCGGCAGCCCCAGCATTTT
CDR3: CASSQGADRQPQHF

D: .
V: TRBV25-1
size: .
J: TRBJ1-2
DNA: TGTGCCAGCAGTGATGAGGTAAACTATGGCTACACCTTC
CDR3: CASSDEVNYGYTF

D: .
V: TRBV9
size: .
J: TRBJ1-6
DNA: TGTGCCAGCACCAGGGGTTTGAATAATTCACCCCTCCACTTT
CDR3: CASTRGLNNSPLHF

D: TRBD2
V: TRBV7-3
size: .
J: TRBJ2-3
DNA: TGTGCCAGCAGCTTATATGGGGTGGGGACTACTACCACAGATACGCAGTATTTT
CDR3: CASSLYGVGTTTTDTQYF

D: .
V: TRBV11-2
size: .
J: TRBJ2-7
DNA: TGTGCCAGCAGCTTCTCCACCACGGGTTACGAGCAGTACTTC
CDR3: CASSFSTTGYEQYF

D: TRBD2
V: TRBV11-1
size: .
J: TRBJ2-1
DNA: TGTGCCAGCCGCCTCGGGACTAACTCCTACAATGAGCAGTTCTTC
CDR3: CASRLGTNSYNEQFF

D: TRBD1
V: TRBV5-6
size: .
J: TRBJ1-5
DNA: TGTGCCAGCAGCTTGGGGACAGGGGGTCAAAGCAATCAGCCCCAGCATTTT
CDR3: CASSLGTGGQSNQPQHF

D: TRBD2
V: TRBV28
size: .
J: TRBJ2-5
DNA: TGTGCCAGCAGTTCCCCCGGGGGGTACCAAGAGACCCAGTACTTC
CDR3: CASSSPGGYQETQYF

D: .
V: TRBV14
size: .
J: TRBJ2-7
DNA: TGTGCCAGCAGCCACCTAGGGACTTCCGAGCAGTACTTC
CDR3: CASSHLGTSEQYF

D: .
V: TRBV7-7
size: .
J: TRBJ1-2
DNA: TGTGCCAGCAGCTTAGGGCAGTTCTATGGCTACACCTTC
CDR3: CASSLGQFYGYTF

D: TRBD1
V: TRBV19
size: .
J: TRBJ1-2
DNA: TGTGCCAGTAGTATAGATCCGGGACAGCGCTACTATGGCTACACCTTC
CDR3: CASSIDPGQRYYGYTF

D: TRBD2
V: TRBV30
size: .
J: TRBJ2-2
DNA: TGTGCCTGGAATGTAGCGGGGGGGCAAACCGGGGAGCTGTTTTTT
CDR3: CAWNVAGGQTGELFF

D: .
V: TRBV5-8
size: .
J: TRBJ1-2
DNA: TGTGCCAGCAGCTTGGGGTACAGAGAAGGTTTAAACTATGGCTACACCTTC
CDR3: CASSLGYREGLNYGYTF

D: .
V: TRBV19
size: .
J: TRBJ2-2
DNA: TGTGCCAGTAGTATAGGGCTCGGGGAGCTGTTTTTT
CDR3: CASSIGLGELFF

D: TRBD2
V: TRBV4-1
size: .
J: TRBJ2-7
DNA: TGCGCCAGCAGCCAAGATACTAGCGGGGGCTACGAGCAGTACTTC
CDR3: CASSQDTSGGYEQYF

D: TRBD1
V: TRBV9
size: .
J: TRBJ1-3
DNA: TGTGCCAGCAGCCCACAGGGGATCTCTGGAAACACCATATATTTT
CDR3: CASSPQGISGNTIYF

D: .
V: TRBV9
size: .
J: TRBJ2-7
DNA: TGTGCCAGCAGCGTAGGAGGGACACCCGAGCAGTACTTC
CDR3: CASSVGGTPEQYF

D: .
V: TRBV2
size: .
J: TRBJ1-6
DNA: TGTGCCAGCATGAGGAGCTCCTATAATTCACCCCTCCACTTT
CDR3: CASMRSSYNSPLHF

D: .
V: TRBV5-6
size: .
J: TRBJ1-6
DNA: TGTGCCAGCAGCTTACCTGGGACTTATAATTCACCCCTCCACTTT
CDR3: CASSLPGTYNSPLHF

D: .
V: TRBV5-5
size: .
J: TRBJ1-2
DNA: TGTGCCAGCAGCTTAAACACGCTGGACTATGGCTACACCTTC
CDR3: CASSLNTLDYGYTF

D: .
V: TRBV9
size: .
J: TRBJ2-7
DNA: TGTGCCAGCAGCCCGAGCCTCGGTAGCTCCTACGAGCAGTACTTC
CDR3: CASSPSLGSSYEQYF

D: TRBD2
V: TRBV19
size: .
J: TRBJ2-2
DNA: TGTGCCAGTAGTATAGACTCGGGACTAGCGGGGGGGCCGAACACCGGGGAGCTGTTTTTT
CDR3: CASSIDSGLAGGPNTGELFF

D: TRBD2
V: TRBV27
size: .
J: TRBJ2-1
DNA: TGTGCCAGCAGTTTTAGCGGGGGCCCTAACAATGAGCAGTTCTTC
CDR3: CASSFSGGPNNEQFF

D: .
V: TRBV9
size: .
J: TRBJ1-3
DNA: TGTGCCAGCAGCGTAGGGCAGGGTTCTGGAAACACCATATATTTT
CDR3: CASSVGQGSGNTIYF

D: TRBD2
V: TRBV11-2
size: .
J: TRBJ2-2
DNA: TGTGCCAGCAGCTTAGATACAGGACTAGCGACCGGGGAGCTGTTTTTT
CDR3: CASSLDTGLATGELFF

D: TRBD2
V: TRBV7-2
size: .
J: TRBJ2-1
DNA: TGTGCCAGCAGCTTAGTGCCCCCCTTAGCGGGGGCGCCGTACAATGAGCAGTTCTTC
CDR3: CASSLVPPLAGAPYNEQFF